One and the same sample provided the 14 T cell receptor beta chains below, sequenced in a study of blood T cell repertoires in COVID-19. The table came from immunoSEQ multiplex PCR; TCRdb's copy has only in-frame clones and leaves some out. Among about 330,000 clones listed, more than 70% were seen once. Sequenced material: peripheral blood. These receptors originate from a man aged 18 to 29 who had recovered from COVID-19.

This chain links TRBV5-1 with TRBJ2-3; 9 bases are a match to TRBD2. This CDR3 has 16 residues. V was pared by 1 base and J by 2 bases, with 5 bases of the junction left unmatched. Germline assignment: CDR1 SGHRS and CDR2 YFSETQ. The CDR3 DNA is TGCGCCAGCAGCTTGACCCCTAGCGGGACCACAGATACGCAGTATTTT. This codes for CASSLTPSGTTDTQYF.

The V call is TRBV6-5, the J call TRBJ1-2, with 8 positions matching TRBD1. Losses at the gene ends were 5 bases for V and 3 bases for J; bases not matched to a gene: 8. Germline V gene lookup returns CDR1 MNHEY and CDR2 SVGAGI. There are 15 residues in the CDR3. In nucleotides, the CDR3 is TGTGCCAGCAGTCCCCGGACAGGGAGGGACTATGGCTACACCTTC. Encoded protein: CASSPRTGRDYGYTF.

CDR3 region: CASSPGGQAVYEQYF. As DNA, the CDR3 is TGTGCCAGCTCACCAGGGGGACAAGCCGTATACGAGCAGTACTTC. The chain couples TRBV18 to TRBJ2-7; weak D call: TRBD1 (6 bases). The CDR3 is 15 residues long. V was trimmed by 2 bases and J by 4 bases, leaving 15 bases between them. From germline, CDR1 is KGHSH and CDR2 LQKENI.

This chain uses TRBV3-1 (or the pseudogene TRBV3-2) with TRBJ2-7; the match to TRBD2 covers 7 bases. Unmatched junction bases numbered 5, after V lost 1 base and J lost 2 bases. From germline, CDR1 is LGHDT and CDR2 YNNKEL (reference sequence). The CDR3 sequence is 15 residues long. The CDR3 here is CASSQGAGFPYEQYF. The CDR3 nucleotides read TGTGCCAGCAGCCAAGGAGCGGGATTCCCCTACGAGCAGTACTTC.

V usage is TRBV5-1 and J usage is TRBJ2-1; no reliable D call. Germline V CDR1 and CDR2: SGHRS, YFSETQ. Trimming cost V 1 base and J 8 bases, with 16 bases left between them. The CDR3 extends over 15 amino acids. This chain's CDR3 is CASSLSAVVLDEQFF. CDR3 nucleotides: TGCGCCAGCAGCTTGTCCGCGGTGGTTCTTGATGAGCAGTTCTTC. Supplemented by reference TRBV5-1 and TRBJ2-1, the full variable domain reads KAGVTQTPRYLIKTRGQQVTLSCSPISGHRSVSWYQQTPGQGLQFLFEYFSETQRNKGNFPGRFSGRQFSNSRSEMNVSTLELGDSALYLCASSLSAVVLDEQFFGPGTRLTVL.

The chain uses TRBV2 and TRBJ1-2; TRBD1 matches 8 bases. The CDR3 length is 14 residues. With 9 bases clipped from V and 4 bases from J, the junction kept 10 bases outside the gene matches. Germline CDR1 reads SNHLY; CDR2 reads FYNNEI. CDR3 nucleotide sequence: TGTGCCAGTTCCGGACAGGGAATTTCCTATGGCTACACCTTC. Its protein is CASSGQGISYGYTF.

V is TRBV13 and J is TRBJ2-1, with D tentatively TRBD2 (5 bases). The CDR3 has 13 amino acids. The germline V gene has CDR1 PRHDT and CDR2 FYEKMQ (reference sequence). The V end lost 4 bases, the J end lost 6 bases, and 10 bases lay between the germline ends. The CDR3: CASSSSLGNEQFF. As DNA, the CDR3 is TGTGCCAGCAGCTCTAGCCTCGGCAATGAGCAGTTCTTC.

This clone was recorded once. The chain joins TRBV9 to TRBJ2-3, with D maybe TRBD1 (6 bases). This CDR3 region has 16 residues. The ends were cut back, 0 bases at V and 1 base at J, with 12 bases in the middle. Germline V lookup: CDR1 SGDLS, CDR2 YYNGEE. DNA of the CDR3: TGTGCCAGCAGCGTAGAACAGGGCTTGGGCACAGATACGCAGTATTTT. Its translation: CASSVEQGLGTDTQYF. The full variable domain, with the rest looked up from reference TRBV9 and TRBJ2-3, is DSGVTQTPKHLITATGQRVTLRCSPRSGDLSVYWYQQSLDQGLQFLIQYYNGEERAKGNILERFSAQQFPDLHSELNLSSLELGDSALYFCASSVEQGLGTDTQYFGPGTRLTVL.

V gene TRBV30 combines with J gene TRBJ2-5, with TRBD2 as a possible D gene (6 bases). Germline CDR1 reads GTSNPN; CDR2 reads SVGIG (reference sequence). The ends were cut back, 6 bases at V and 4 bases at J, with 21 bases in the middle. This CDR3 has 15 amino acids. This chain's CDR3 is CACTRDSGSLETQYF. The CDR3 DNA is TGTGCCTGTACCCGGGACTCCGGGAGTTTAGAGACCCAGTACTTC.

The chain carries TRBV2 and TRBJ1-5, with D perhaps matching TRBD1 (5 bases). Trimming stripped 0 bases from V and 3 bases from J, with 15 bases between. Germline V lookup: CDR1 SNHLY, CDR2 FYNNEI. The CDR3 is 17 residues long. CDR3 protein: CASSEAAVGANNQPQHF. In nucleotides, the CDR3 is TGTGCCAGCAGTGAAGCGGCGGTAGGGGCGAACAATCAGCCCCAGCATTTT.

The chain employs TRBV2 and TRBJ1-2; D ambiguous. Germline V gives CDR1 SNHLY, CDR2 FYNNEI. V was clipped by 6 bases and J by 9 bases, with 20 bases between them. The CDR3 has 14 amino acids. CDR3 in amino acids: CASRGDARRSSYTF. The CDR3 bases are TGTGCCAGCAGGGGCGACGCCCGCCGGTCGAGCTACACCTTC.

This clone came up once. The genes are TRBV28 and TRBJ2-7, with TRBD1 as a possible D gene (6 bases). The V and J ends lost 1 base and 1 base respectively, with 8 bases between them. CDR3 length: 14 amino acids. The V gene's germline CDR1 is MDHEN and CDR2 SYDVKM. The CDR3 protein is CASSLFGQSYEQYF. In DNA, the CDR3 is TGTGCCAGCAGTTTATTTGGACAGTCCTACGAGCAGTACTTC.

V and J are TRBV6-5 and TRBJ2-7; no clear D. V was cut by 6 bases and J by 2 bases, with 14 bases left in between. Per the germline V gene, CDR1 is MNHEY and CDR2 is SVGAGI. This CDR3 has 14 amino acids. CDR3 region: CASSSTSTPYEQYF. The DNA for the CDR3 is TGTGCCAGCAGCTCGACCTCGACACCCTACGAGCAGTACTTC.

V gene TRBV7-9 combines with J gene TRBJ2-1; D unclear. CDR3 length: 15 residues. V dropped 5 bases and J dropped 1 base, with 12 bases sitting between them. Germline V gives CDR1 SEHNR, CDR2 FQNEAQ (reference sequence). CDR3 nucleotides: TGTGCCAGCAGCGTCATACCAACTTCCTACAATGAGCAGTTCTTC. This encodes CASSVIPTSYNEQFF.